The present entry profiles one TCR beta chain with its context. Its antigen is not identified. These data are taken from a study of radiation and T cells in renal cell carcinoma. General study results and limits: Top tumor clonotypes rose in blood 2 weeks post-radiation, then contracted.

The germline V and J ends were trimmed by 8 bases and 0 bases, with 16 bases remaining between them. In germline, CDR1 is MNHEY, CDR2 SVGAGI. CDR3 size: 15 residues. Indicated time point: blood 4 weeks post-SBRT, at nephrectomy. Indicated treatment: 15 Gy SBRT to primary tumor, nephrectomy 4 weeks later. Nephrectomy followed 15 Gy stereotactic body radiation by 4 weeks. After SBRT, blood was collected at 2 and 4 weeks, plus baseline. Clear cell pathology was present in this patient's renal cell carcinoma. Some clones are missing from TCRdb's copy, which holds only in-frame ones; the method was immunoSEQ multiplex PCR. The data contain over 90,000 clones, roughly 82% of them seen just once; the ten biggest clones take up roughly 7.6%.

The chain has TRBV6-5 and TRBJ1-2, with D unresolved. The receptor was derived from a man between 60 and 70 years old with renal cell carcinoma. This specimen consisted of blood, obtained from a patient whose treatment included radiotherapy and nephrectomy. The CDR3, as DNA: TGTGCCAGCGGACCGTTGGGCCCGACTAACTATGGCTACACCTTC. Its translation: CASGPLGPTNYGYTF.